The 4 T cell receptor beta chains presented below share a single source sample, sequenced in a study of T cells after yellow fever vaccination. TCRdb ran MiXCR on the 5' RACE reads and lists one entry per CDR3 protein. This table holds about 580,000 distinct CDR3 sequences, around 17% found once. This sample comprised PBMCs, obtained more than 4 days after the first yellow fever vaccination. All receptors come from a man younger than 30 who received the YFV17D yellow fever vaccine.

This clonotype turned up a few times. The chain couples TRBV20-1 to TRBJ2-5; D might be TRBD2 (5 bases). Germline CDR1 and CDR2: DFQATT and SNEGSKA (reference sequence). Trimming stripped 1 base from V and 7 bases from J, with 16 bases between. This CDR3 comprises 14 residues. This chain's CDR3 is CSARAQSGRGTQYF. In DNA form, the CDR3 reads TGCAGTGCTAGAGCTCAAAGCGGTCGCGGGACCCAGTACTTC.

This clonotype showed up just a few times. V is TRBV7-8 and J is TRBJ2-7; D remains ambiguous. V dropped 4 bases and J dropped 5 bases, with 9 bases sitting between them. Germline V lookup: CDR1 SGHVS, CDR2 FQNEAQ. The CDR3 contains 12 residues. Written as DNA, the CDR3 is TGTGCCAGCAGCTCACGGAATCACGAGCAGTACGTC. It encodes CASSSRNHEQYV.

The CDR3, as DNA: TGTGCCAGCAGTTTACTAGTGGACACTGAAGCTTTCTTT. Protein product: CASSLLVDTEAFF. The rearrangement links TRBV12-3 or TRBV12-4 to TRBJ1-1, with unresolved D. The CDR3 consists of 13 residues. V lost 2 bases and J 3 bases, leaving 7 bases between the germline ends.

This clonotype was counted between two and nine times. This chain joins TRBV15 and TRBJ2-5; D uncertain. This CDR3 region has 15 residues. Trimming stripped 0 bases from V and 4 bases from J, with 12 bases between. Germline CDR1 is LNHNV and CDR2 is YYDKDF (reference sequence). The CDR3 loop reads CATSRDHGGGETQYF. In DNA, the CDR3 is TGTGCCACCAGCAGAGATCATGGTGGCGGAGAGACCCAGTACTTC.